This passage covers 30 T cell receptor beta chains from one sample sequenced in a study of blood T cell repertoires in COVID-19. Profiled with immunoSEQ multiplex PCR; TCRdb holds only in-frame clones, not every one. The sample includes 200,000 to 250,000 clones, roughly 84% seen only once; the top ten take under 2%. The sequencing input was peripheral blood. These receptors originate from a man aged 40-55 years with active or convalescent COVID-19.

The genes are TRBV6-4 and TRBJ2-1, with D possibly TRBD1 on 6 matching bases. The length of the CDR3 is 13 residues. Germline lookup yields CDR1 MRHNA and CDR2 SNTAGT. Trimming removed 3 bases at V and 3 bases at J, with 6 bases between. The CDR3 region has the DNA TGTGCCAGCAGTGAGGACAGCTACAATGAGCAGTTCTTC. Translation: CASSEDSYNEQFF.

V is TRBV13 and J is TRBJ1-2; D gene uncertain. The CDR3 spans 13 residues. Per germline, CDR1 PRHDT and CDR2 FYEKMQ (reference sequence). The V and J ends lost 0 bases and 3 bases respectively, with 5 bases between them. The CDR3 DNA sequence: TGTGCCAGCAGCTTAGGGGGAGACTATGGCTACACCTTC. Its protein is CASSLGGDYGYTF.

The V and J genes are TRBV30 and TRBJ2-7; 8 positions match TRBD1. The CDR3 length is 12 residues. J was trimmed by 3 bases and V by 6 bases; bases with no gene match: 4. Per germline, CDR1 GTSNPN and CDR2 SVGIG (reference sequence). CDR3 sequence reads: CACSGQGYEQYF. CDR3 nucleotides: TGTGCCTGCTCCGGACAGGGCTACGAGCAGTACTTC.

This chain uses TRBV10-3 with TRBJ2-3; D perhaps matches TRBD1 (6 bases). The V and J ends lost 7 bases and 2 bases respectively, with 13 bases between them. CDR1 and CDR2 (germline): ENHRY, SYGVKD. The CDR3 length is 14 residues. CDR3 DNA sequence: TGTGCCATCACCGCACAGGGCCCCACAGATACGCAGTATTTT. Translation: CAITAQGPTDTQYF.

This chain connects TRBV5-1 to TRBJ2-3, with 12 bases that match TRBD2. Trimming cost V 5 bases and J 0 bases; bases outside gene matches: 1. Germline V lookup: CDR1 SGHRS, CDR2 YFSETQ. The CDR3 loop spans 15 amino acids. CDR3 in DNA: TGCGCCAGCAGAGGACTAGCGGGGAGCACAGATACGCAGTATTTT. Encoded protein: CASRGLAGSTDTQYF.

The chain combines TRBV24-1 with TRBJ2-7, with 9 positions matching TRBD1. V was pared by 4 bases and J by 2 bases, with 11 bases of the junction left unmatched. CDR3 length: 17 residues. Germline lookup yields CDR1 KGHDR and CDR2 SFDVKD. In DNA form, the CDR3 reads TGTGCCACCAGTGACCCCTCCGGGACAGGGTGGCCCTACGAGCAGTACTTC. Amino acids: CATSDPSGTGWPYEQYF.

J is TRBJ1-2 and V is TRBV6-6; D possibly corresponds to TRBD1 (5 bases). Trimming cost V 2 bases and J 4 bases, with 11 bases left between them. This CDR3 is built from 14 residues. CDR1 MNHNY and CDR2 SVGAGI come from the germline V gene (reference sequence). CDR3 sequence reads: CASSYVQGSYGYTF. The CDR3 DNA sequence: TGTGCCAGCAGTTACGTCCAGGGTAGCTATGGCTACACCTTC.

The chain combines TRBV5-1 with TRBJ1-2; TRBD1 might be the D (5 bases). This CDR3 has 15 residues. Germline values: CDR1 SGHRS, CDR2 YFSETQ. V dropped 0 bases and J dropped 2 bases, with 11 bases sitting between them. CDR3 in DNA: TGCGCCAGCAGCTTGGCAGGGTCGGGCAACTATGGCTACACCTTC. It specifies CASSLAGSGNYGYTF.

The chain joins TRBV6-5 to TRBJ1-1; D is undetermined. With 0 bases removed from V and 8 bases from J, the gap between germline ends came to 13 bases. The CDR3 length is 14 residues. The germline V gene encodes CDR1 MNHEY and CDR2 SVGAGI. DNA for the CDR3: TGTGCCAGCAGTTACTCGAGTGTGACTTTCGAAGCTTTCTTT. Translation gives CASSYSSVTFEAFF.

The rearrangement joins TRBV11-2 to TRBJ1-2, with D uncertain. Germline CDR1 and CDR2: SGHAT and FQNNGV. V lost 1 base to trimming and J lost 7 bases, with 16 bases between them. The CDR3 length is 15 residues. The CDR3 loop reads CASSLVRGLGSGYTF. The CDR3 DNA reads as TGTGCCAGCAGCTTAGTGCGGGGTCTCGGGAGTGGCTACACCTTC.

The chain carries TRBV27 and TRBJ1-5; D gene uncertain. Trimming removed 2 bases at V and 3 bases at J, with 5 bases between. The CDR3 extends over 13 amino acids. From germline, CDR1 is MNHEY and CDR2 SMNVEV (reference sequence). The CDR3 bases are TGTGCCAGCAGTTTAAGCGCCAATCAGCCCCAGCATTTT. It codes for CASSLSANQPQHF.

This clone was observed a handful of times. CDR3 region: CASSLYYRSSYNSPLHF. The CDR3 DNA reads as TGTGCCAGCAGTCTCTATTACAGGAGCTCCTATAATTCACCCCTCCACTTT. The chain employs TRBV27 and TRBJ1-6; D might be TRBD1 (5 bases). This CDR3 region has 17 residues. From germline, CDR1 is MNHEY and CDR2 SMNVEV (reference sequence). Trimming left V 5 bases short and J 0 bases short, with 14 bases between.

This rearrangement joins TRBV6-1 to TRBJ2-7, with TRBD1 as a possible D gene (5 bases). The V and J ends lost 2 bases and 0 bases respectively, with 8 bases between them. The CDR3 is 14 residues long. The germline V gene has CDR1 MNHNS and CDR2 SASEGT. CDR3 loop: CASSESRVSYEQYF. The CDR3 DNA reads as TGTGCCAGCAGTGAAAGCAGGGTCTCCTACGAGCAGTACTTC.

V gene TRBV6-5 combines with J gene TRBJ1-1, with D possibly matching TRBD1 (5 bases). The CDR3 consists of 15 residues. V lost 6 bases, J lost 0 bases, and 14 bases lay in between. Germline CDR1 reads MNHEY; CDR2 reads SVGAGI. The CDR3 protein is CASRKIDSMNTEAFF. The DNA of the CDR3 is TGTGCCAGCAGAAAAATTGACAGCATGAACACTGAAGCTTTCTTT.

The chain recombines TRBV28 with TRBJ1-2; possible D gene TRBD1, 6 bases. The germline V gene encodes CDR1 MDHEN and CDR2 SYDVKM. This CDR3 contains 13 residues. Trimming removed 6 bases from V and 4 bases from J, with 12 bases in between. CDR3 nucleotides: TGTGCCAGCAGGACAGGAAAATTCTATGGCTACACCTTC. It codes for CASRTGKFYGYTF.

This clone was counted between two and nine times. The chain links TRBV5-5 to TRBJ1-1, with 10 nucleotides matching TRBD1. Looked up from germline, CDR1 is SGHKS and CDR2 is YYEKEE (reference sequence). This CDR3 has 15 amino acids. With 1 base clipped from V and 5 bases from J, the junction kept 5 bases outside the gene matches. CDR3 nucleotide sequence: TGTGCCAGCAGCTTGCAGGGGACAGGGGAAACTGAAGCTTTCTTT. Its translation: CASSLQGTGETEAFF.

This chain connects TRBV6-5 to TRBJ1-2; 8 bases are a match to TRBD1. This CDR3 comprises 15 residues. V lost 4 bases to trimming and J lost 2 bases; unmatched junction nucleotides: 6. The germline CDR1 and CDR2 sequences are MNHEY and SVGAGI. CDR3 coding DNA: TGTGCCAGCAGTTTCATGGGACAGGCGAACTATGGCTACACCTTC. Its translation: CASSFMGQANYGYTF.

There are a few counts of this clone. The rearrangement joins TRBV12-2 to TRBJ1-5; the table names TRBD1, a call not compared with the DNA. TRBV12-2 is a pseudogene locus. The CDR3 has 17 amino acids. DNA of the CDR3: TGTGCAAGTCGCATAACTTTAGACAGGGGTCTACCTAAACCCCAGCATTTT. Translating gives CASRITLDRGLPKPQHF.

This chain uses TRBV19 with TRBJ2-7; 11 bases match TRBD2. This CDR3 region has 15 residues. The junction had 5 bases not matched to a gene; V was cut back by 5 bases and J by 2 bases. The germline gives CDR1 LNHDA, CDR2 SQIVND (reference sequence). In DNA, the CDR3 is TGTGCCAGTAGTGTCATTAGCGGGGGGGCCTACGAGCAGTACTTC. Translating gives CASSVISGGAYEQYF.

The CDR3 bases are TGCGCCAGCAGCTTGACGTCACTCGACAATGAGCAGTTCTTC. Its protein product is CASSLTSLDNEQFF. V usage is TRBV5-1 and J usage is TRBJ2-1; no clear D. CDR1 and CDR2 (germline): SGHRS, YFSETQ. With 1 base removed from V and 5 bases from J, the gap between germline ends came to 10 bases. The CDR3 runs 14 residues. Full variable domain (rest looked up from reference TRBV5-1 and TRBJ2-1): KAGVTQTPRYLIKTRGQQVTLSCSPISGHRSVSWYQQTPGQGLQFLFEYFSETQRNKGNFPGRFSGRQFSNSRSEMNVSTLELGDSALYLCASSLTSLDNEQFFGPGTRLTVL.

This chain connects TRBV3-1 (or the pseudogene TRBV3-2) to TRBJ2-1, with 11 bases that match TRBD2. Per germline, CDR1 LGHDT and CDR2 YNNKEL (reference sequence). V was pared by 4 bases and J by 9 bases, with 5 bases of the junction left unmatched. This CDR3 is 14 amino acids long. In nucleotides, the CDR3 is TGTGCCAGCAGCCCTAGCGGGAGGCTCACTGAGCAGTTCTTC. Encoded protein: CASSPSGRLTEQFF.

The chain uses TRBV7-9 and TRBJ1-1; perhaps TRBD1 as D (6 bases). CDR3 length: 15 amino acids. The germline V and J ends were trimmed by 4 bases and 0 bases, with 12 bases remaining between them. Germline V CDR1 and CDR2: SEHNR, FQNEAQ (reference sequence). As DNA, the CDR3 is TGTGCCAGCAGCTCCAGGACAGACATGAACACTGAAGCTTTCTTT. Encoded protein: CASSSRTDMNTEAFF.

The genes are TRBV6-5 and TRBJ1-2; D possibly corresponds to TRBD1 (6 bases). Trimming shortened V by 7 bases and J by 4 bases, and 13 bases separated the two germline ends. Germline V gene sequence: CDR1 MNHEY, CDR2 SVGAGI. This CDR3 is built from 13 residues. CDR3 coding DNA: TGTGCCAGCACCAGACAGGAGCTCTATGGCTACACCTTC. Its translation is CASTRQELYGYTF.

This clone was counted a few times. The rearrangement uses TRBV11-2 and TRBJ1-6; weak D call: TRBD1 (5 bases). The CDR3 is 14 residues long. The V and J ends lost 5 bases and 10 bases respectively, with 15 bases between them. Germline loops: CDR1 SGHAT, CDR2 FQNNGV. The CDR3 DNA sequence: TGTGCCAGCAGCCCCGGGGGGTGGGGATCACCCCTCCACTTT. Translation: CASSPGGWGSPLHF.

This clone was picked up one time. V is TRBV28 and J is TRBJ1-1; D unclear. V dropped 8 bases and J dropped 3 bases, with 7 bases sitting between them. The germline gives CDR1 MDHEN, CDR2 SYDVKM. CDR3 size: 11 residues. DNA of the CDR3: TGTGCCAGCGGAGGGTACACTGAAGCTTTCTTT. Encoded protein: CASGGYTEAFF.

This rearrangement joins TRBV19 to TRBJ2-5; D might be TRBD1 (6 bases). Per germline, CDR1 LNHDA and CDR2 SQIVND (reference sequence). V was pared by 4 bases and J by 0 bases, with 12 bases between. CDR3 length equals 15 residues. CDR3 DNA sequence: TGTGCCAGTAGTACTTCCGGGACACACCAAGAGACCCAGTACTTC. Its translation: CASSTSGTHQETQYF.

The chain recombines TRBV29-1 with TRBJ2-1; TRBD2 agrees at 11 bases. The CDR3 length is 15 residues. J gave up 9 bases and V 5 bases, and 12 bases lay outside the gene matches. Germline V lookup: CDR1 SQVTM, CDR2 ANQGSEA. CDR3 DNA sequence: TGCAGCGTTCCTTTTAGCGGGGGGGCCCTCTTTGAGCAGTTCTTC. Protein: CSVPFSGGALFEQFF.

The V and J genes are TRBV3-1 (or the pseudogene TRBV3-2) and TRBJ1-1; D is perhaps TRBD1 (6 bases). V was cut by 4 bases and J by 3 bases, with 24 bases left in between. The CDR3 is made up of 18 amino acids. The V gene's germline CDR1 is LGHDT and CDR2 YNNKEL (reference sequence). The CDR3 spells CASSPSPLGARSDTEAFF. The CDR3 coding sequence is TGTGCCAGCAGCCCCTCCCCCCTGGGGGCGCGGTCAGACACTGAAGCTTTCTTT.

The chain carries TRBV9 and TRBJ1-1; the match to TRBD1 covers 7 bases. With 4 bases clipped from V and 4 bases from J, the junction kept 10 bases outside the gene matches. Germline lookup yields CDR1 SGDLS and CDR2 YYNGEE. The CDR3 has 15 amino acids. The CDR3 DNA follows: TGTGCCAGCAGCTACGAAGGGGGCGGCAGCACTGAAGCTTTCTTT. Protein: CASSYEGGGSTEAFF.

The J gene is TRBJ2-7, the V gene TRBV9, with a tentative D call TRBD2 (5 bases). Germline V gives CDR1 SGDLS, CDR2 YYNGEE. CDR3 length: 14 amino acids. V lost 2 bases and J 5 bases, leaving 14 bases between the germline ends. The CDR3: CASSVGGLGNEQYF. The DNA of the CDR3 is TGTGCCAGCAGCGTTGGCGGGCTAGGGAACGAGCAGTACTTC.